Presented here are 20 T cell receptor beta chains from one specimen sequenced in a study of Ad26.COV2.S vaccination and SARS-CoV-2 variants. Sequencing was performed with immunoSEQ multiplex PCR; in TCRdb, only in-frame clones are kept and a portion is missing. The table lists a few hundred thousand clones, 90% of them singletons. The treatment denotes: roughly 20 received Ad26.COV2.S at low or high dose, single or two shots; several received placebo; per-sample allocation not given. It was on day 63 after the first vaccine or placebo injection that samples were taken. The material was peripheral blood, obtained in a trial of Ad26.COV2.S vaccine versus placebo. These TCRs come from a person aged 18 to 65 who received the Ad26.COV2.S COVID-19 vaccine or a placebo.

The gene calls are TRBV2 and TRBJ2-2; D not resolved. Between the trimmed V and J ends, which lost 6 bases and 7 bases, there was a span of 15 bases. The CDR3 consists of 14 residues. The germline CDR1 and CDR2 sequences are SNHLY and FYNNEI. Here the CDR3 reads CASSYEAVGGELFF. The CDR3 region has the DNA TGTGCCAGCAGCTACGAGGCGGTAGGCGGGGAGCTGTTTTTT.

The rearrangement uses TRBV6-6 and TRBJ2-1, with unresolved D. Germline V CDR1 and CDR2: MNHNY, SVGAGI (reference sequence). This CDR3 spans 13 amino acids. The germline V and J ends were trimmed by 7 bases and 5 bases, with 12 bases remaining between them. CDR3 residues: CASILGLNNEQFF. CDR3 in DNA: TGTGCCAGCATCCTAGGATTGAACAATGAGCAGTTCTTC.

The chain couples TRBV4-1 to TRBJ1-1; D is perhaps TRBD1 (6 bases). Trimming stripped 3 bases from V and 4 bases from J, with 12 bases between. This CDR3 spans 14 amino acids. The V gene's germline CDR1 is MGHRA and CDR2 YSYEKL. The CDR3 region is CASSHSGGATEAFF. For the CDR3, the DNA is TGCGCCAGCAGCCATTCCGGGGGGGCCACTGAAGCTTTCTTT.

A remark on this clone: This sample also contains other DNA sequences that code for the same CDR3. V usage is TRBV5-1 and J usage is TRBJ2-7; TRBD2 matches at 7 bases. The CDR3 runs to 13 residues. CDR1 SGHRS and CDR2 YFSETQ come from the germline V gene. The ends lost 4 bases at V and 2 bases at J; junction bases unmatched: 3. The CDR3 is CASSNGGAYEQYF. CDR3 bases: TGCGCCAGCAGCAATGGGGGGGCCTACGAGCAGTACTTC.

The chain uses TRBV6-1 and TRBJ1-1, with D uncertain. Trimming stripped 3 bases from V and 9 bases from J, with 14 bases between. The CDR3 loop spans 13 amino acids. Germline V gives CDR1 MNHNS, CDR2 SASEGT. CDR3 sequence reads: CASSDVSGIKAFF. CDR3 sequence (DNA): TGTGCCAGCAGTGATGTTTCTGGGATTAAAGCTTTCTTT.

The chain recombines TRBV10-3 with TRBJ2-1, with D perhaps matching TRBD2 (5 bases). The CDR3 is 15 residues long. Germline V gives CDR1 ENHRY, CDR2 SYGVKD. V was pared by 6 bases and J by 0 bases, with 12 bases between. CDR3 sequence (DNA): TGTGCCATCAGGGACGGGGTAAACTCCTACAATGAGCAGTTCTTC. It yields the protein CAIRDGVNSYNEQFF.

The chain links TRBV25-1 to TRBJ1-2, with D unclear. Germline V CDR1 and CDR2: MGHDK, SYGVNS. The CDR3 sequence is 15 residues long. The V gene lost 4 bases and the J gene lost 3 bases, with 15 bases spanning the gap. CDR3 DNA: TGTGCCAGCAGTGTAAGTGGTGGTAGAGACTATGGCTACACCTTC. Encoded protein: CASSVSGGRDYGYTF.

This sequence joins TRBV6-6 and TRBJ1-1; D unresolved. Deletions cut 7 bases from V and 2 bases from J, with 14 bases between. CDR3 size: 14 residues. Germline V gene lookup returns CDR1 MNHNY and CDR2 SVGAGI (reference sequence). CDR3 region: CASTGRTSNTEAFF. The CDR3, as DNA: TGTGCCAGCACCGGGAGAACGTCAAACACTGAAGCTTTCTTT.

The chain joins TRBV14 to TRBJ2-7; D is unresolved. The CDR3 is 16 residues long. Deletions cut 2 bases from V and 0 bases from J, with 14 bases between. Germline CDR1 SGHDN, CDR2 FVKESK. The DNA for the CDR3 is TGTGCCAGCAGCCAACATTGGCAGAGCTTCTCCTACGAGCAGTACTTC. Translating gives CASSQHWQSFSYEQYF.

V is TRBV29-1 and J is TRBJ2-1, with 12 nucleotides matching TRBD2. CDR1 SQVTM and CDR2 ANQGSEA come from the germline V gene. J was trimmed by 10 bases and V by 4 bases; bases with no gene match: 11. The CDR3 is 15 residues long. This chain's CDR3 is CSVVTSGSGSWEQFF. In DNA, the CDR3 is TGCAGCGTTGTGACTAGCGGGAGCGGTAGTTGGGAGCAGTTCTTC.

This chain joins TRBV4-3 and TRBJ1-1; TRBD1 might be the D (5 bases). V lost 0 bases and J 10 bases, leaving 15 bases between the germline ends. The CDR3 covers 14 residues. In germline, CDR1 is LGHNA, CDR2 YSLEER. This CDR3 is CASSQEAFTGGAFF. Here the CDR3 DNA reads TGCGCCAGCAGCCAAGAAGCCTTTACGGGGGGAGCTTTCTTT.

This chain uses TRBV11-3 with TRBJ2-5; 10 bases map to TRBD1. The CDR3 runs to 15 residues. Germline CDR1 is SGHNT and CDR2 is YENEEA. The J segment lost 4 bases and the V segment lost 5 bases, leaving 7 bases of the junction unmatched. The CDR3: CASSRRTGGLETQYF. For the CDR3, the DNA is TGTGCCAGCAGCCGGCGGACAGGGGGGTTAGAGACCCAGTACTTC.

This chain uses TRBV27 with TRBJ1-5; D is unresolved. V lost 0 bases and J 6 bases, leaving 6 bases between the germline ends. The germline V gene encodes CDR1 MNHEY and CDR2 SMNVEV (reference sequence). This CDR3 is built from 13 residues. CDR3 nucleotide sequence: TGTGCCAGCAGTTTATCGGGAAGTCAGCCCCAGCATTTT. It yields the protein CASSLSGSQPQHF.

The J gene is TRBJ1-1, the V gene TRBV7-2; no reliable D call. CDR3 length: 14 residues. V lost 2 bases to trimming and J lost 1 base, with 8 bases between them. Germline CDR1 is SGHTA and CDR2 is FQGNSA. In DNA form, the CDR3 reads TGTGCCAGCAGCTTAAGGTTGGAGAACACTGAAGCTTTCTTT. Residues: CASSLRLENTEAFF. Looking up the rest from reference TRBV7-2 and TRBJ1-1 gives the full variable domain: GAGVSQSPSNKVTEKGKDVELRCDPISGHTALYWYRQSLGQGLEFLIYFQGNSAPDKSGLPSDRFSAERTGGSVSTLTIQRTQQEDSAVYLCASSLRLENTEAFFGQGTRLTVV.

This clone was found once. This chain joins TRBV18 and TRBJ2-2, with D tentatively TRBD1 or TRBD2 (5 bases each). This CDR3 is built from 15 residues. Germline lookup yields CDR1 KGHSH and CDR2 LQKENI. Trimming pared 4 bases from V and 2 bases from J, leaving 11 bases between. CDR3 bases: TGTGCCAGCTCACGTGGTAGGGACAACACCGGGGAGCTGTTTTTT. Translation gives CASSRGRDNTGELFF. Together with reference TRBV18 and TRBJ2-2, the CDR3 gives the full variable domain: NAGVMQNPRHLVRRRGQEARLRCSPMKGHSHVYWYRQLPEEGLKFMVYLQKENIIDESGMPKERFSAEFPKEGPSILRIQQVVRGDSAAYFCASSRGRDNTGELFFGEGSRLTVL.

The chain recombines TRBV18 with TRBJ2-5, with 9 bases matching TRBD2. The germline CDR1 and CDR2 sequences are KGHSH and LQKENI. CDR3 size: 19 residues. The V gene end was trimmed by 3 bases and the J gene end by 6 bases; junction bases not matched to a gene: 20. The CDR3 loop is CASSPYRGSSGGITKTQYF. Written as DNA, the CDR3 is TGTGCCAGCTCACCCTACCGGGGATCGAGCGGGGGGATTACGAAGACCCAGTACTTC.

The chain joins TRBV7-2 to TRBJ1-1, with D possibly TRBD1 on 5 matching bases. The CDR3 spans 14 residues. Germline V gives CDR1 SGHTA, CDR2 FQGNSA. Trimming took 1 base from V and 8 from J, leaving 14 bases between them. The CDR3 here is CASSLESGGSEAFF. The CDR3 DNA reads as TGTGCCAGCAGCTTAGAGTCCGGGGGGTCCGAAGCTTTCTTT.

The rearrangement links TRBV5-6 to TRBJ2-2, with D perhaps matching TRBD1 or TRBD2 (5 bases each). Trimming stripped 0 bases from V and 3 bases from J, with 12 bases between. Germline values: CDR1 SGHDT, CDR2 YYEEEE. The CDR3 covers 16 residues. The CDR3 sequence is CASSLGGLGDTGELFF. As DNA, the CDR3 is TGTGCCAGCAGCTTGGGAGGGTTAGGGGACACCGGGGAGCTGTTTTTT.

This clone was counted a single time. V and J are TRBV12-3 or TRBV12-4 and TRBJ2-5, with D unresolved. V was pared by 8 bases and J by 5 bases, with 9 bases between. The CDR3 length is 11 residues. The CDR3 sequence: CASSILETQYF. The CDR3 DNA follows: TGTGCCAGCTCAATTTTGGAGACCCAGTACTTC.

The chain couples TRBV27 to TRBJ1-1; no clear D. V lost 7 bases, J lost 4 bases, and 19 bases lay in between. The germline CDR1 and CDR2 sequences are MNHEY and SMNVEV (reference sequence). This CDR3 contains 15 residues. CDR3 protein: CASTQSFLETTEAFF. The CDR3 bases are TGTGCCAGCACCCAATCTTTCTTGGAGACCACTGAAGCTTTCTTT.